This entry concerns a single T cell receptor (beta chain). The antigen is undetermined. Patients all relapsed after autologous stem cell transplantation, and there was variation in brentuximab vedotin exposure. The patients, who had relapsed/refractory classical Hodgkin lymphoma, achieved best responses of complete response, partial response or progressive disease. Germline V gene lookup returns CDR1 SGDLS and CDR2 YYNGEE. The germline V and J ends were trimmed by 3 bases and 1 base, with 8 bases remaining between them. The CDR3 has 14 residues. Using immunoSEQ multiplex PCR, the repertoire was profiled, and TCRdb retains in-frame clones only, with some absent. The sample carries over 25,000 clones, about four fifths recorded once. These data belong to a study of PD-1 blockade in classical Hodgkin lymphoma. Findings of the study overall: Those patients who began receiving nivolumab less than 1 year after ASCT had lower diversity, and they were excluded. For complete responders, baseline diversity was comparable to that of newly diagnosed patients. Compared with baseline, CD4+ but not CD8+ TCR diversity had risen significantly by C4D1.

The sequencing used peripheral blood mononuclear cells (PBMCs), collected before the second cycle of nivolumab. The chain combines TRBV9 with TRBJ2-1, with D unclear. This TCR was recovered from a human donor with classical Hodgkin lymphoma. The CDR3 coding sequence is TGTGCCAGCAGCGGAGATAAGTCCTACAATGAGCAGTTCTTC. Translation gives CASSGDKSYNEQFF.